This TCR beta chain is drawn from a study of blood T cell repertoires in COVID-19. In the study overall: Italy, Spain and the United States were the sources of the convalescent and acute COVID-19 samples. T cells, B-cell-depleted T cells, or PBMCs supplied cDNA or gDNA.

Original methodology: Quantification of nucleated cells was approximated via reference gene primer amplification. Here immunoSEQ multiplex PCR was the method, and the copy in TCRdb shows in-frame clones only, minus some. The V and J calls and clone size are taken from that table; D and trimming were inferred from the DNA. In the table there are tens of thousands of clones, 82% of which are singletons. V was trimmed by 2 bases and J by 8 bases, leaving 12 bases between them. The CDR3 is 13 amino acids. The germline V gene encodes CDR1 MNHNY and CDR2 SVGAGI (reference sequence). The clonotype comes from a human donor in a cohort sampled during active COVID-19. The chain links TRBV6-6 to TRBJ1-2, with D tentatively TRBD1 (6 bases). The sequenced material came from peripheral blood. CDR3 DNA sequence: TGTGCCAGCAGTTACGAGGCAGGGGCCGGCTACACCTTC. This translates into CASSYEAGAGYTF.